This T cell receptor beta chain was recorded in a study of T-cell memory formation after mild COVID-19 (dated by TCRdb to about 2021). For the wider study: TCR sequence clusters from the two donors were largely donor specific. Two young, previously healthy adult volunteers made up the cohort, one male and one female. T-cell clones expanding and contracting after mild COVID-19 in two donors were tracked by longitudinal TCRalpha and TCRbeta repertoire sequencing. Results and caveats for the whole study, not just this receptor: Balanced CD4/CD8 phenotypes were observed for clones contracting from day 15 to 85, whereas a bias towards CD4+ was observed for a second wave of clones expanding from day 15 to 37. The study included only a couple of mild cases, and larger cohorts that include severe cases with pre-infection samples were judged to be necessary. SARS-CoV-2 specificity of the second-wave clones peaking on day 37 was not confirmed. The detection of some responding clones in pre-infection memory suggests that pre-existing cross-reactive memory T cells joined the SARS-CoV-2 response. Contracting CD4+ clones turned up mainly in the CM and EM memory subsets, whereas EMRA was where CD8+ clones were enriched.

This sample was sequenced with an Illumina NovaSeq 6000. Using 5'RACE with constant-segment primers, TCRalpha and TCRbeta cDNA libraries were constructed, with sample barcodes and unique molecular identifiers added in the process. RNA was extracted from every sample with Trizol reagent. Libraries were amplified in two PCR steps, with a second sample barcode and Illumina TruSeq adapters added in the second step. The libraries were sequenced on an Illumina NovaSeq using 2 x 150 bp paired-end reads. As for the original processing: Demultiplexing of reads and collapsing into UMI-guided consensus sequences were performed with migec v1.2.7. With mixcr v2.1.11, UMI consensuses were aligned to TRA and TRB V and J templates and assembled into clonotypes. Expanded or contracted clonotypes were those called significant by both edgeR and NoisET, with noise models trained on biological replicates. For edgeR calls, a false discovery rate-adjusted p below 0.01 and a log2 fold-change threshold of 1 were applied. PCA with hierarchical clustering of max-normalized trajectories of the 1000 most abundant clonotypes was used as exploratory dynamics analysis. Separately sequenced CD4+ and CD8+ repertoires were used to assign a CD4 or CD8 phenotype to each responding clone. TCRdb ran its own pipeline on the public reads, namely fastp trimming at Q25 and MiXCR clone calling, and kept in-frame beta chains. Records with the same CDR3 protein are collapsed into one entry carrying the most frequent genes and DNA. Clone size and V and J calls follow TCRdb, not the original study. The sample yields about 560,000 distinct CDR3 sequences; about 20% were counted once. The top ten clones comprise approximately 8% of the sample.

Ficoll-Paque density gradient centrifugation was used to isolate PBMCs. CDR1 and CDR2, looked up from the germline V gene (reference sequence), are SEHNR and FQNEAQ. From cysteine to phenylalanine, the CDR3 is 14 amino acids long. The read is trimmed to its CDR3 DNA, 42 bases read in frame from base 1. V lost 5 bases and J lost 8 bases, and the count of bases not matched to a germline gene is 6. This clonotype was counted a few times. The antigen this receptor binds is unknown. Qualities for individual bases were not recorded, and no much larger clone is one base off. The source is an adult woman who had mild COVID-19 (a few samples of this study predate the infection). The sample titles of this study are shuffled in the database, so cell type and time point are left out; the donor was told from shared clones. The chain couples TRBV7-9 to TRBJ1-2; TRBD1 aligns with 12 central bases. Sequencing used PBMCs or a T cell subset sorted from them (not recorded which). Read as DNA, the sequence is TGTGCCAGCAGCCCCCCCGGGACAGGGGGCGGCTACACCTTC. This yields the protein CASSPPGTGGGYTF.